The sequence of this T cell receptor (beta chain) was determined in a study of T cells in Graves' hyperthyroidism and ophthalmopathy. Study observations and caveats: Most thyroid clonotypes expanded above 0.001 appeared in blood too.

TCR beta CDR3 regions were amplified from RNA transcripts. A set of HTBI primers served as the primers for a first-round RT-PCR of the TCR CDR3. TCRdb re-called the multiplex PCR reads through MiXCR, storing one row per CDR3 protein. The repertoire has 500,000 to 750,000 distinct CDR3 sequences, more than 45% of them found once; the top ten carry around 7.7%. This CDR3 comprises 16 residues. The germline CDR1 and CDR2 sequences are SEHNR and FQNEAQ (reference sequence). The V segment lost 5 bases and the J segment 1 base; nucleotides outside the gene matches: 7. The sample holds many counts of this clonotype. Its matching antigen is unknown. Diagnosis of hyperthyroidism was new in patients aged 18 to 65, and its duration was under 2 months. The study left out patients who had uncontrolled infection, other autoimmune disease, pregnancy or lactation.

The sequenced sample was peripheral blood or thyroid tissue (not recorded which). The rearrangement joins TRBV7-9 to TRBJ2-7; 11 bases fit TRBD2. This receptor was identified in a woman between 18 and 30 years old with Graves' hyperthyroidism. The CDR3 DNA is TGTGCCAGCAGCCCAAGGACTAGCGGGTCATCCTACGAGCAGTACTTC. Translated: CASSPRTSGSSYEQYF.